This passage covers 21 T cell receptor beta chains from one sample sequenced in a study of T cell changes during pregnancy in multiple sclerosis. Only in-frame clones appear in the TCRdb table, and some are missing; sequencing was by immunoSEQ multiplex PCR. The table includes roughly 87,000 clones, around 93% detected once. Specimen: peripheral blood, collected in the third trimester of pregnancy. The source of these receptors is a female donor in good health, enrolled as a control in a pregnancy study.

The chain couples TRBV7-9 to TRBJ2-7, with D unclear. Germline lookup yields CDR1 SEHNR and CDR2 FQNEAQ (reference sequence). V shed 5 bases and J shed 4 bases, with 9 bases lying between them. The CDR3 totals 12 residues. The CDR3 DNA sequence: TGTGCCAGCAGCACTACCGGGTACGAGCAGTACTTC. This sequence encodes CASSTTGYEQYF.

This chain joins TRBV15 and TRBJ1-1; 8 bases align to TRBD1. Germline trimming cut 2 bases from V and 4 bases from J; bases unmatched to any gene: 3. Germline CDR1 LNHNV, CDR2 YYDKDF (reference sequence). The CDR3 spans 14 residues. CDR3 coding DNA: TGTGCCACCAGCAGACAGGGGGCGATCACTGAAGCTTTCTTT. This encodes CATSRQGAITEAFF.

The CDR3 protein is CASRPGTGGFYEQYF. CDR3 coding DNA: TGTGCCAGCAGACCCGGGACAGGGGGCTTCTACGAGCAGTACTTC. This chain uses TRBV6-5 with TRBJ2-7, with 12 bases lining up with TRBD1. Losses at the gene ends were 6 bases for V and 3 bases for J; bases not matched to a gene: 6. Germline V gene data show CDR1 as MNHEY and CDR2 as SVGAGI. This CDR3 has 15 amino acids.

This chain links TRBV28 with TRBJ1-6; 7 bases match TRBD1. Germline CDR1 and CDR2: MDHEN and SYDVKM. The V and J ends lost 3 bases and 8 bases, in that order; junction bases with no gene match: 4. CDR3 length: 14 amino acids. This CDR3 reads CASSFTGVDSPLHF. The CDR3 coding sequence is TGTGCCAGCAGTTTTACAGGGGTCGATTCACCCCTCCACTTT.

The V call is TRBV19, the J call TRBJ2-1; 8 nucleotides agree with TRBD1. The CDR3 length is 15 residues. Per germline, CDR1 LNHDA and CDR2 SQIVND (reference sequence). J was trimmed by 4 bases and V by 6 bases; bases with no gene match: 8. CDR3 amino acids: CASSLTGAGYNEQFF. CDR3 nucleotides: TGTGCCAGTAGCTTGACAGGGGCTGGGTACAATGAGCAGTTCTTC. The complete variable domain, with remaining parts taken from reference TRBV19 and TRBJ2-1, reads DGGITQSPKYLFRKEGQNVTLSCEQNLNHDAMYWYRQDPGQGLRLIYYSQIVNDFQKGDIAEGYSVSREKKESFPLTVTSAQKNPTAFYLCASSLTGAGYNEQFFGPGTRLTVL.

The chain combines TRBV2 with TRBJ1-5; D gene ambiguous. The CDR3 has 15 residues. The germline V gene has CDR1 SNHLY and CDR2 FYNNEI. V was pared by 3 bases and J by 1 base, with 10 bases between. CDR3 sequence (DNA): TGTGCCAGCAGTGATGTGGGGAGGAGCAATCAGCCCCAGCATTTT. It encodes CASSDVGRSNQPQHF.

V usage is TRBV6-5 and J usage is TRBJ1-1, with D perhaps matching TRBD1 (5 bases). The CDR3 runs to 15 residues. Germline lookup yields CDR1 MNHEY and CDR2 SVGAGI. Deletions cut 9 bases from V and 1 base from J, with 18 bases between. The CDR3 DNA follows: TGTGCCAGTAAAAATACAGGCCTAGGGAACACTGAAGCTTTCTTT. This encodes CASKNTGLGNTEAFF.

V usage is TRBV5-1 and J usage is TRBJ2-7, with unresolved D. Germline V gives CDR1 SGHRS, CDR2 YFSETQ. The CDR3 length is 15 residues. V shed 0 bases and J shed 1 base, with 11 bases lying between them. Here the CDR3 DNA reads TGCGCCAGCAGCTTGGTTGAGTCTAAATCCTACGAGCAGTACTTC. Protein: CASSLVESKSYEQYF.

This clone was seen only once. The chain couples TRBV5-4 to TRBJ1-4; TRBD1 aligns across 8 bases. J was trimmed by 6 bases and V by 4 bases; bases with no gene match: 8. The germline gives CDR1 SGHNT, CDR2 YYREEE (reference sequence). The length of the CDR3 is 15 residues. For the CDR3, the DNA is TGTGCCAGCAGCCCGACCGCGACAGGGGATGAAAAACTGTTTTTT. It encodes CASSPTATGDEKLFF.

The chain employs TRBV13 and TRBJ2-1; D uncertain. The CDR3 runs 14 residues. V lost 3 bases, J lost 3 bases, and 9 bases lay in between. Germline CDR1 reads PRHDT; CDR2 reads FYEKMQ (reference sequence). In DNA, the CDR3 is TGTGCCAGCAGCTTGAGTAGTTTCTACAATGAGCAGTTCTTC. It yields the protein CASSLSSFYNEQFF.

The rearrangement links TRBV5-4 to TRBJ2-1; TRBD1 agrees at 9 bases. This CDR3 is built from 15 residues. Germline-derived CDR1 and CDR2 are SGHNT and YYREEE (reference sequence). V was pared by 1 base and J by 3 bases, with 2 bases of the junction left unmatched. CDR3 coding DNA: TGTGCCAGCAGCTTGAGGGACAGGGTCTACAATGAGCAGTTCTTC. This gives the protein CASSLRDRVYNEQFF.

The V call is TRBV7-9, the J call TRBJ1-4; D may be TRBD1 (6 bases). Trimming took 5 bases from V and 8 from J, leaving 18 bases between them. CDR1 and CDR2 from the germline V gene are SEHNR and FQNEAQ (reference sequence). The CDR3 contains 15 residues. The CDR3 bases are TGTGCCAGCAGCCTGCTGGGAGGGGGTAGCGAAAAACTGTTTTTT. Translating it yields CASSLLGGGSEKLFF.

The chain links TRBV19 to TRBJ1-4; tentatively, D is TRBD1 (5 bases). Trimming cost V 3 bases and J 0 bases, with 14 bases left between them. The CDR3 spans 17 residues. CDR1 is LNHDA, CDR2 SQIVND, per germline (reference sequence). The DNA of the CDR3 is TGTGCCAGTAGTATCTCCCACGGAGGGGCAACTAATGAAAAACTGTTTTTT. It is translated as CASSISHGGATNEKLFF.

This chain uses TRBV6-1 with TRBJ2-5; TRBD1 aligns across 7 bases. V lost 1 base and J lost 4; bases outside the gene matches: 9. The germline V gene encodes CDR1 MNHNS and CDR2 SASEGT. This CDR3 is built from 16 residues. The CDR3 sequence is CASSEGLTGAGETQYF. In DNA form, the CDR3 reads TGTGCCAGCAGTGAAGGTCTCACAGGGGCGGGAGAGACCCAGTACTTC.

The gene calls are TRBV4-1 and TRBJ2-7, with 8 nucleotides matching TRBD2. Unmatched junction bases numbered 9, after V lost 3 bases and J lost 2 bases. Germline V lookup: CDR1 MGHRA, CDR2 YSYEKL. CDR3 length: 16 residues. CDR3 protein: CASSHHKLAGPYEQYF. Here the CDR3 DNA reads TGCGCCAGCAGCCACCATAAATTAGCGGGGCCCTACGAGCAGTACTTC.

The CDR3 DNA reads as TGCGCCAGCAGCTTGGAGGTTCAGGGAAGGGGGTACGAGCAGTACTTC. Protein sequence: CASSLEVQGRGYEQYF. The rearrangement joins TRBV5-1 to TRBJ2-7, with D maybe TRBD1 (6 bases). CDR3 length equals 16 residues. Looked up from germline, CDR1 is SGHRS and CDR2 is YFSETQ. V was shortened by 0 bases and J by 4 bases, with 17 bases between the two germline ends.

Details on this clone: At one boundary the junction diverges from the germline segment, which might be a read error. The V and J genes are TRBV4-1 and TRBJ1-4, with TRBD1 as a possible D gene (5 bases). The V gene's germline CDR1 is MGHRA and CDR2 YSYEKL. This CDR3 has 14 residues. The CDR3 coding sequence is TGCGCCAGCAACCAACTAGGGGTAGAGGAAAAACTGTTTTTT. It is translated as CASNQLGVEEKLFF.

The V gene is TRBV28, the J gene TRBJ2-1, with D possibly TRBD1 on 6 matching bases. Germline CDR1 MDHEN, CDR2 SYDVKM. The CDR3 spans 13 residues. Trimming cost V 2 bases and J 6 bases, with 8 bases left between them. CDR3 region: CASSLGGTNEQFF. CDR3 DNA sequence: TGTGCCAGCAGTTTAGGGGGCACCAATGAGCAGTTCTTC.

In nucleotides, the CDR3 is TGTGCCAGCAGTTCCCTGGGACTAGCGGGAGAGACCCAGTACTTC. Encoded protein: CASSSLGLAGETQYF. The V gene is TRBV28, the J gene TRBJ2-5; 12 nucleotides line up with TRBD2. The ends lost 4 bases at V and 4 bases at J; junction bases unmatched: 4. Germline CDR1 MDHEN, CDR2 SYDVKM. The CDR3 has 15 residues. Drawing the rest from reference TRBV28 and TRBJ2-5, the complete variable domain is DVKVTQSSRYLVKRTGEKVFLECVQDMDHENMFWYRQDPGLGLRLIYFSYDVKMKEKGDIPEGYSVSREKKERFSLILESASTNQTSMYLCASSSLGLAGETQYFGPGTRLLVL.

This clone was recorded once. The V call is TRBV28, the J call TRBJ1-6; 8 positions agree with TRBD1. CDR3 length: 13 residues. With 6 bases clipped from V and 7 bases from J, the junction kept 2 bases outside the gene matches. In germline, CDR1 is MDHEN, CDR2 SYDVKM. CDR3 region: CASSWTGNSPLHF. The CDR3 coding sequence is TGTGCCAGCAGCTGGACAGGGAATTCACCCCTCCACTTT.

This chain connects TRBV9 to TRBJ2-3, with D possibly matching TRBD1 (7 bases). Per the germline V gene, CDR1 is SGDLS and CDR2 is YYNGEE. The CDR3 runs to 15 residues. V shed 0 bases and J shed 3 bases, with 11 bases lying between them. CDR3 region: CASSVVQGRTDTQYF. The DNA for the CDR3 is TGTGCCAGCAGCGTAGTACAGGGGAGGACAGATACGCAGTATTTT.